The sequence of this T cell receptor beta chain was determined in a study of blood T cell repertoires in COVID-19. Study summary: The study drew acute and convalescent COVID-19 samples from the United States, Italy and Spain. Sample material is recorded as cDNA or gDNA derived from T cells, B-cell-depleted T cells, or PBMCs.

Germline V gene sequence: CDR1 LNHDA, CDR2 SQIVND (reference sequence). The J segment lost 7 bases and the V segment lost 11 bases, leaving 7 bases of the junction unmatched. This CDR3 is 11 amino acids long. Original processing methods: Reference gene primer amplification gave nucleated cell count estimates. Libraries were prepared by immunoSEQ multiplex PCR; TCRdb keeps only in-frame clonotypes and omits some of them. The V and J calls and clone size are taken from that table; D and trimming were inferred from the DNA. The sample carries fewer than 150,000 clones, 71% recorded once. The sample comprised peripheral blood. The V and J genes are TRBV19 and TRBJ2-7; 8 positions match TRBD1. This TCR was recovered from a human donor with acute or convalescent COVID-19. The donor label of this sample is uncertain. CDR3 region: CAAADRDEQYF. The CDR3 coding sequence is TGTGCCGCCGCGGACAGGGATGAGCAGTACTTC. The full variable domain, with the rest looked up from reference TRBV19 and TRBJ2-7, is DGGITQSPKYLFRKEGQNVTLSCEQNLNHDAMYWYRQDPGQGLRLIYYSQIVNDFQKGDIAEGYSVSREKKESFPLTVTSAQKNPTAFYLCAAADRDEQYFGPGTRLTVT.